This TCR beta chain was profiled in a study of PD-L1 blockade in urothelial cancer. This CDR3 contains 14 residues. V shed 3 bases, J shed 5 bases, and the junction held 0 bases outside the gene matches. CDR1 is KGHSH and CDR2 is LQKENI in the germline V gene. The time point was: pretreatment peripheral blood. Each patient gave between 1 and 8 samples, pretreatment and on-treatment. Assay used: immunoSEQ multiplex PCR; TCRdb lists only in-frame clones, some missing. The profile shows around 45,000 clones, around 83% of them singletons. This clone is medium-sized by share. The sequence derives from a man between 45 and 60 years old with urothelial cancer. The source was PBMCs, collected around atezolizumab (anti-PD-L1) treatment. The chain links TRBV18 to TRBJ2-5; 13 bases agree with TRBD2. CDR3 protein: CASSPTSGRETQYF. As DNA, the CDR3 is TGTGCCAGCTCACCGACTAGCGGGAGGGAGACCCAGTACTTC.